The present TCR beta chain was sequenced within a study of OX40 agonist ivuxolimab in advanced cancers. The overall study: A diagnosis of hepatocellular carcinoma, melanoma, renal cell or head and neck cancer was present in dose-escalation patients. Patients with prior anti-PD-1, anti-PD-L1 or anti-CTLA-4 therapy were eligible; about 40% had some.

Only in-frame clones appear in the TCRdb table, and some are missing; sequencing was by immunoSEQ multiplex PCR. Of approximately 26,000 clones listed, 83% are singletons. General study findings and limits: Expanded clones belonging to CD8+ T cells outnumbered, on average, those of CD4+. At 0.1 to 3.0 mg/kg and by week 6, clonal expansion occurred in CD4+ and CD8+ blood T cells.

The CDR3 length is 13 residues. Germline V gene lookup returns CDR1 MNHEY and CDR2 SVGAGI. V lost 5 bases to trimming and J lost 3 bases, with 11 bases between them. This clone was seen a handful of times. Its antigen remains unidentified. Source: CD4+ or CD8+ T cells sorted from blood, taken in a trial of the OX40 agonist ivuxolimab. This clonotype was obtained from an adult with an advanced solid tumor such as melanoma, head and neck, liver or kidney cancer. The chain couples TRBV6-5 to TRBJ2-7; possibly TRBD1 or TRBD2 for D (5 bases each). CDR3 in DNA: TGTGCCAGCAGTCTCCGGGACGGCTACGAGCAGTACTTC. Protein sequence: CASSLRDGYEQYF.